This T cell receptor beta chain was recorded in a study of T cells after yellow fever vaccination. In this sample, this clonotype turned up a few times. MiXCR was run by TCRdb on the 5' RACE reads, yielding one entry per CDR3 protein. The top ten clones hold 36% of a sample with 180,000 or so distinct CDR3 sequences, around 10% of them seen once. Germline lookup yields CDR1 MDHEN and CDR2 SYDVKM. The V and J ends lost 4 bases and 2 bases respectively, with 8 bases between them. This CDR3 has 13 residues. The chain couples TRBV28 to TRBJ1-2, with unresolved D. The specimen comprised CD8+ T cells sorted from PBMCs, sampled 15 days after the yellow fever booster vaccination. The source of this sequence is a man aged 18-30 years who received the YFV17D yellow fever vaccine. The CDR3 here is CASSSPWNYGYTF. CDR3 coding DNA: TGTGCCAGCAGTTCACCTTGGAACTATGGCTACACCTTC.